The present TCR beta chain was sequenced within a study of beta chain features in type 1 diabetes. Study-wide findings and caveats: Moderately but significantly shorter TCRB CDR3s were found in Type 1 diabetes patients in all four CD4+ subsets.

The authors obtained over 98% purity in all sorted populations. Expressed TCRB transcripts got sequenced, as all isolated RNA was reverse transcribed. This table comes from immunoSEQ multiplex PCR, and its TCRdb copy is limited to in-frame clones, with some not included. The sample comprises over 600,000 clones, 9.5% to 15% of which are singletons, and around 0.12% rests with the top ten. There are 12 residues in the CDR3. Germline V gene data show CDR1 as SQVTM and CDR2 as ANQGSEA. The V and J ends lost 7 bases and 2 bases respectively, with 11 bases between them. This clone was found a few times. Its target is unknown.

This sequence joins TRBV29-1 and TRBJ1-2, with D tentatively TRBD1 (6 bases). Sequenced sample: naive CD4+ T cells from blood. The receptor's source is a man aged 30 to 45 with type 1 diabetes. The CDR3 DNA follows: TGCAGCGCCGCGACAGGCAACTATGGCTACACCTTC. The encoded protein is CSAATGNYGYTF.